This is a list of T cell receptor beta chains from one sample in a study of OX40 agonist ivuxolimab in advanced cancers. TCRdb's table, derived via immunoSEQ multiplex PCR, lists solely in-frame clones and lacks some. In the table there are approximately 76,000 clones, approximately 86% of which are singletons. The material was CD4+ or CD8+ T cells sorted from blood, obtained in a trial of the OX40 agonist ivuxolimab. The receptors originated from an adult with an advanced solid tumor such as melanoma, head and neck, liver or kidney cancer. CDR3s include the opening cysteine and the closing phenylalanine or tryptophan. The order of the fields is V gene, J gene, CDR3 protein.

v_gene: TRBV7-6; j_gene: TRBJ2-3; CDR3aa: CASSPTGAGTDTQYF
v_gene: TRBV11-1; j_gene: TRBJ1-5; CDR3aa: CASSSFREPPQHF
v_gene: TRBV7-6; j_gene: TRBJ2-7; CDR3aa: CASSPTVTNYEQYF
v_gene: TRBV6-5; j_gene: TRBJ1-2; CDR3aa: CASSLGTGIKGNGYTF
v_gene: TRBV9; j_gene: TRBJ1-1; CDR3aa: CASSVGGGGNTEAFF
v_gene: TRBV7-6; j_gene: TRBJ1-4; CDR3aa: CASSRRAENEKLFF
v_gene: TRBV11-2; j_gene: TRBJ2-7; CDR3aa: CASRIGRVSSYEQYF
v_gene: TRBV18; j_gene: TRBJ2-5; CDR3aa: CASSTYQETQYF
v_gene: TRBV6-5; j_gene: TRBJ1-2; CDR3aa: CASSYGGVPGYTF
v_gene: TRBV5-4; j_gene: TRBJ1-5; CDR3aa: CASSPDGNQPQHF
v_gene: TRBV29-1; j_gene: TRBJ2-3; CDR3aa: CSVERVTDTQYF
v_gene: TRBV7-9; j_gene: TRBJ2-1; CDR3aa: CASSPRKLPSSYNEQFF
v_gene: TRBV7-2; j_gene: TRBJ1-5; CDR3aa: CASSLWQANLYSNQPQHF
v_gene: TRBV5-4; j_gene: TRBJ2-7; CDR3aa: CASSRQGREQYF
v_gene: TRBV7-2; j_gene: TRBJ2-7; CDR3aa: CASSSGTSVYEQYF
v_gene: TRBV9; j_gene: TRBJ1-5; CDR3aa: CASSGNRGSQPQHF
v_gene: TRBV11-3; j_gene: TRBJ2-2; CDR3aa: CASSPTAAGPGGELFF
v_gene: TRBV4-1; j_gene: TRBJ2-1; CDR3aa: CASSLAGGNEQFF
v_gene: TRBV18; j_gene: TRBJ2-1; CDR3aa: CASSIVSGDNEQFF
v_gene: TRBV6-5; j_gene: TRBJ1-1; CDR3aa: CASSRGNLLTEAFF
v_gene: TRBV19; j_gene: TRBJ2-7; CDR3aa: CASSPGSQGARYEQYF
v_gene: TRBV6-1; j_gene: TRBJ2-2; CDR3aa: CASSLSGGGTGELFF
v_gene: TRBV10-1; j_gene: TRBJ2-2; CDR3aa: CASSEPPARELFF
v_gene: TRBV6-1; j_gene: TRBJ1-3; CDR3aa: CASSEALRVGHSGNTIYF
v_gene: TRBV7-2; j_gene: TRBJ2-2; CDR3aa: CASSTRGGLNTGELFF
v_gene: TRBV5-1; j_gene: TRBJ2-1; CDR3aa: CARRTSVGEGGGTFSGHNEQFF
v_gene: TRBV6-5; j_gene: TRBJ1-1; CDR3aa: CASSYSTGMGTEAFF
v_gene: TRBV19; j_gene: TRBJ2-1; CDR3aa: CAVGQGVSYNEQFF
v_gene: TRBV25-1; j_gene: TRBJ2-7; CDR3aa: CASSDLGTGGYEQYF
v_gene: TRBV11-2; j_gene: TRBJ2-7; CDR3aa: CASSPEVGAGEQYF
v_gene: TRBV5-1; j_gene: TRBJ2-4; CDR3aa: CASSASGTGGTPRKNIQYF
v_gene: TRBV6-7; j_gene: TRBJ2-1; CDR3aa: CASSSTGLSAYEQFF
v_gene: TRBV12-5; j_gene: TRBJ2-1; CDR3aa: CASGWEGYNEQFF
v_gene: TRBV23-1; j_gene: TRBJ1-4; CDR3aa: CASSPPGTTNEKLFF
v_gene: TRBV28; j_gene: TRBJ2-7; CDR3aa: CASGPYEQYF
v_gene: TRBV21-1; j_gene: TRBJ1-2; CDR3aa: CASSKVQSKGYTF
v_gene: TRBV28; j_gene: TRBJ1-5; CDR3aa: CASTGRGGVGNQPQHF
v_gene: TRBV19; j_gene: TRBJ1-5; CDR3aa: CASSTRGLGNQPQHF
v_gene: TRBV28; j_gene: TRBJ1-2; CDR3aa: CASSLGGTADNYGYTF
v_gene: TRBV5-1; j_gene: TRBJ1-4; CDR3aa: CASSIGGATNEKLFF
v_gene: TRBV6-1; j_gene: TRBJ1-2; CDR3aa: CASSGGTVYGYTF
v_gene: TRBV5-1; j_gene: TRBJ2-7; CDR3aa: CASSLTGKAYEQYF
v_gene: TRBV5-4; j_gene: TRBJ1-1; CDR3aa: CASSLGGSGGNTEAFF
v_gene: TRBV6-6; j_gene: TRBJ1-1; CDR3aa: CASRRYTGGSTEAFF
v_gene: TRBV7-2; j_gene: TRBJ2-1; CDR3aa: CASSRDGTSGSNEQFF
v_gene: TRBV6-5; j_gene: TRBJ1-3; CDR3aa: CASSRQGTSGNTIYF
v_gene: TRBV19; j_gene: TRBJ1-1; CDR3aa: CASSLSDRNTEAFF
v_gene: TRBV19; j_gene: TRBJ1-3; CDR3aa: CASRTQGPGNTIYF
v_gene: TRBV15; j_gene: TRBJ2-2; CDR3aa: CATSRNKGTAGELFF